These 2 T cell receptor beta chains were all obtained from the same sample, sequenced in a study of cytomegalovirus exposure and HLA in healthy donors. Clones were read by immunoSEQ multiplex PCR, and TCRdb kept only the in-frame ones, dropping some. The sample has around 250,000 clones; 90% are singletons. The sample taken for sequencing was PBMCs. Source of these receptors: a woman aged 18-29 years in good health and CMV-seronegative.

This chain links TRBV6-5 with TRBJ2-6, with D uncertain. Germline values: CDR1 MNHEY, CDR2 SVGAGI. CDR3 length equals 13 residues. The V and J ends lost 7 bases and 1 base respectively, with 5 bases between them. The CDR3, as DNA: TGTGCCAGCATCAAATCTGGGGCCAACGTCCTGACTTTC. Protein: CASIKSGANVLTF.

The V and J genes are TRBV19 and TRBJ1-1; a possible D gene is TRBD1 (6 bases). Germline-derived CDR1 and CDR2 are LNHDA and SQIVND (reference sequence). The CDR3 length is 13 residues. Deletions cut 2 bases from V and 4 bases from J, with 8 bases between. CDR3 in DNA: TGTGCCAGTAGTATAAACAGGGCCACTGAAGCTTTCTTT. As protein: CASSINRATEAFF.